This TCR beta chain originates from a study of T cell responses to AZD1222 COVID-19 vaccine. Overall study findings and caveats: A mostly white British donor set with more females was recruited, and clonal diversity was possibly underestimated. Only a handful of AZD1222 recipients were seropositive at baseline.

Concerning this clone itself: Its specificity is unknown.

Data came from immunoSEQ multiplex PCR; TCRdb stores just in-frame clones and leaves some out. The data show fewer than 150,000 clones, approximately 93% seen once. The V gene's germline CDR1 is SEHNR and CDR2 FQNEAQ (reference sequence). The CDR3 runs to 12 residues. Deletions cut 5 bases from V and 4 bases from J, with 8 bases between. The TCR comes from an adult in good health. V usage is TRBV7-9 and J usage is TRBJ1-2; the D gene is possibly TRBD1 (6 bases). The material sequenced was peripheral blood, taken on day 0 of AZD1222 vaccination. CDR3 in DNA: TGTGCCAGCAGCCAACAGGGCTATGGCTACACCTTC. Translation: CASSQQGYGYTF.